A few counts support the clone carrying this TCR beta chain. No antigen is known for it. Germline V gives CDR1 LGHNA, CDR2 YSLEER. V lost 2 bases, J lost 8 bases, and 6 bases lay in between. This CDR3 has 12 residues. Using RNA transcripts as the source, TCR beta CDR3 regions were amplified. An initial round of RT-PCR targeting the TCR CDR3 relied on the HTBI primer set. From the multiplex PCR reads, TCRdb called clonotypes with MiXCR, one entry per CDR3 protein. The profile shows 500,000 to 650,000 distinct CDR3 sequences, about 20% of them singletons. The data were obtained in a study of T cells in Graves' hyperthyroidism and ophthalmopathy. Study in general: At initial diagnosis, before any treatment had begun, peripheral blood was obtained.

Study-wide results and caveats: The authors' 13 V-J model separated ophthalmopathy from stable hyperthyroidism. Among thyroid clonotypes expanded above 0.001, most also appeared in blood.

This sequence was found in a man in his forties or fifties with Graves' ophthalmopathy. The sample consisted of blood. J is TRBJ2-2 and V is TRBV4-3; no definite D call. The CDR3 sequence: CASSQSRGELFF. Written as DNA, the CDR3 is TGCGCCAGCAGCCAATCGAGGGGGGAGCTGTTTTTT.